The 13 T cell receptor beta chains below come from one sample, sequenced in a study of blood T cells in healthy people across ages. Using a J-beta primer mix together with a sample-barcoded 5' primer, a second PCR was run for roughly 7 to 12 cycles. TCRdb passed the 5' RACE reads through MiXCR, listing each CDR3 protein once. The table includes 1.8 million or so distinct CDR3 sequences, roughly two fifths detected once. Sequenced sample: blood. The receptors were gathered from a human donor in good health.

V and J are TRBV6-5 and TRBJ1-1, with D hard to call. Trimming shortened V by 8 bases and J by 0 bases, and 10 bases separated the two germline ends. This CDR3 has 13 residues. Germline CDR1 is MNHEY and CDR2 is SVGAGI. The chain's CDR3 is CASQGSVNTEAFF. The DNA for the CDR3 is TGTGCCAGCCAAGGGTCCGTGAACACTGAAGCTTTCTTT.

This clonotype has only a few counts. The V gene is TRBV29-1, the J gene TRBJ2-3; D may be TRBD1 (5 bases). Germline CDR1 SQVTM, CDR2 ANQGSEA. The CDR3 spans 12 residues. The CDR3 nucleotides are TGCAGTGGGGCCACACCAGGAGATACGCAGTATTTT. It is translated as CSGATPGDTQYF.

The chain combines TRBV28 with TRBJ2-7, with D hard to call. Germline CDR1 and CDR2: MDHEN and SYDVKM. This CDR3 comprises 15 residues. The germline V and J ends were trimmed by 1 base and 0 bases, with 10 bases remaining between them. The DNA of the CDR3 is TGTGCCAGCAGTTTATACAGACAAATCTCCTACGAGCAGTACTTC. It codes for CASSLYRQISYEQYF.

The table lists this clonotype with a few counts. This chain connects TRBV4-3 to TRBJ1-2; D ambiguous. Germline loops: CDR1 LGHNA, CDR2 YSLEER. Trimming left V 1 base short and J 2 bases short, with 11 bases between. The CDR3 sequence is 15 residues long. CDR3 bases: TGCGCCAGCAGCCAAGTAGTCGTTATGAACTATGGCTACACCTTC. The encoded protein is CASSQVVVMNYGYTF.

This clonotype was recorded a few times. The V gene is TRBV7-2, the J gene TRBJ1-2; 7 bases fit TRBD1. This CDR3 has 12 residues. Germline V gene data show CDR1 as SGHTA and CDR2 as FQGNSA. J was trimmed by 10 bases and V by 5 bases; bases with no gene match: 7. The CDR3 is CASSKRTGSYTF. CDR3 sequence (DNA): TGTGCCAGCAGCAAAAGGACAGGTTCCTACACCTTC.

The gene calls are TRBV4-3 and TRBJ2-1, with D maybe TRBD2 (5 bases). This CDR3 comprises 14 residues. Trimming shortened V by 0 bases and J by 5 bases, and 8 bases separated the two germline ends. CDR1 and CDR2 from the germline V gene are LGHNA and YSLEER. CDR3 protein: CASSQDLANNEQFF. CDR3 coding DNA: TGCGCCAGCAGCCAAGATTTAGCGAACAATGAGCAGTTCTTC.

This clonotype has only a few counts. This chain connects TRBV7-8 to TRBJ1-1; TRBD1 matches 11 bases. Trimming took 3 bases from V and 11 from J; bases not matched to a gene: 26. Germline V gene data show CDR1 as SGHVS and CDR2 as FQNEAQ. The CDR3 is made up of 20 amino acids. In DNA, the CDR3 is TGTGCCAGCAGCTTCGACCCCCGGACAGGGGGCTTCTACGGTTCAGTTGGTGCTTTCTTT. Translating it yields CASSFDPRTGGFYGSVGAFF.

This chain uses TRBV5-6 with TRBJ2-6; D uncertain. Germline CDR1 and CDR2: SGHDT and YYEEEE. The V gene lost 2 bases and the J gene lost 4 bases, with 10 bases spanning the gap. The CDR3 has 15 residues. The CDR3 spells CASSFGLQGANVLTF. In nucleotides, the CDR3 is TGTGCCAGCAGCTTTGGGTTACAAGGGGCCAACGTCCTGACTTTC. Together with reference TRBV5-6 and TRBJ2-6, the CDR3 gives the full variable domain: DAGVTQSPTHLIKTRGQQVTLRCSPKSGHDTVSWYQQALGQGPQFIFQYYEEEERQRGNFPDRFSGHQFPNYSSELNVNALLLGDSALYLCASSFGLQGANVLTFGAGSRLTVL.

The chain carries TRBV11-2 and TRBJ1-1; the D is unclear. This CDR3 region has 15 residues. CDR1 is SGHAT, CDR2 FQNNGV, per germline. V lost 2 bases and J lost 1, with 11 bases in between. Written as DNA, the CDR3 is TGTGCCAGCAGCTTATTCTTCAGTCCGAACACTGAAGCTTTCTTT. Protein: CASSLFFSPNTEAFF.

The J gene is TRBJ1-2, the V gene TRBV20-1, with 9 bases matching TRBD1. The CDR3 has 13 amino acids. CDR1 and CDR2 (germline): DFQATT, SNEGSKA (reference sequence). V was clipped by 2 bases and J by 6 bases; unmatched bases: 4. This CDR3 is CSARQGQGDGYTF. CDR3 DNA: TGCAGTGCTAGACAGGGACAGGGAGATGGCTACACCTTC.

There are a few counts of this clonotype. The chain is built from TRBV7-2 and TRBJ2-7; tentatively, D is TRBD2 (7 bases). Germline V gene lookup returns CDR1 SGHTA and CDR2 FQGNSA. Trimming left V 5 bases short and J 0 bases short, with 23 bases between. This CDR3 region has 18 residues. The CDR3 region is CASSLRHFGGASSYEQYF. CDR3 DNA sequence: TGTGCCAGCAGCCTCAGACACTTTGGGGGGGCGAGCTCCTACGAGCAGTACTTC.

The rearrangement joins TRBV7-2 to TRBJ2-3, with 7 bases matching TRBD1. The CDR3 consists of 16 residues. CDR1 and CDR2 from the germline V gene are SGHTA and FQGNSA. V trimming: 1 base; J trimming: 5 bases; junction bases outside the gene matches: 9. CDR3 sequence (DNA): TGTGCCAGCAGCTTAGGAAGTGAAGGGGGCATAGATACGCAGTATTTT. This sequence encodes CASSLGSEGGIDTQYF.

This clonotype occurred a few times. This chain links TRBV18 with TRBJ2-7; tentative D call: TRBD1 (5 bases). Germline CDR1 KGHSH, CDR2 LQKENI. Trimming cost V 6 bases and J 1 base, with 10 bases left between them. This CDR3 is built from 13 residues. The CDR3 region is CASSERQSYEQYF. The CDR3 coding sequence is TGTGCCAGCTCGGAGAGACAGTCCTACGAGCAGTACTTC.